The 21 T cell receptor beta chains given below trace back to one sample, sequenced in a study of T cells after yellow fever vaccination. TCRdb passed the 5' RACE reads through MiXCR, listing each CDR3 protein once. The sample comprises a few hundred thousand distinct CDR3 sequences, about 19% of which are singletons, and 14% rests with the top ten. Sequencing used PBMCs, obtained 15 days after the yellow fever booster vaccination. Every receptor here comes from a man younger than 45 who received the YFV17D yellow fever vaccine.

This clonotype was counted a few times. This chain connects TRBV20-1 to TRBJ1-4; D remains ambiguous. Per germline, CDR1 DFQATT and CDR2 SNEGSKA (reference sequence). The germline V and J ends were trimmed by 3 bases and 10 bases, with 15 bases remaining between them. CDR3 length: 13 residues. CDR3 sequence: CSASAELSGKLFF. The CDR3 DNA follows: TGCAGTGCTAGTGCGGAGCTATCGGGAAAACTGTTTTTT.

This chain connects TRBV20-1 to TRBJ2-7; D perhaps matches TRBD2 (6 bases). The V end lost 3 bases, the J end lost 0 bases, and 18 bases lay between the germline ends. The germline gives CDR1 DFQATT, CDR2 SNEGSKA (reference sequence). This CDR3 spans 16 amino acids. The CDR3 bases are TGCAGTGCTAGTTCGTACGGGGGTAGTAGCTCCTACGAGCAGTACTTC. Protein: CSASSYGGSSSYEQYF.

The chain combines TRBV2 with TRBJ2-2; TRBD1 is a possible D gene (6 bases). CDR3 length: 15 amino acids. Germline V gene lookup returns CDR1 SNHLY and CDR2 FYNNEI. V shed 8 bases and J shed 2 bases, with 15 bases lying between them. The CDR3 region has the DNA TGTGCCAGCGGTTCAAACAGGGTCAACACCGGGGAGCTGTTTTTT. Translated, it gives CASGSNRVNTGELFF.

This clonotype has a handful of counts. The CDR3 protein is CASSPGPMRQFF. The CDR3 DNA follows: TGTGCCAGCAGCCCCGGACCTATGCGGCAGTTCTTC. This chain joins TRBV6-6 and TRBJ2-1; D gene unclear. Trimming shortened V by 6 bases and J by 12 bases, and 15 bases separated the two germline ends. CDR1 MNHNY and CDR2 SVGAGI come from the germline V gene (reference sequence). The CDR3 is 12 amino acids.

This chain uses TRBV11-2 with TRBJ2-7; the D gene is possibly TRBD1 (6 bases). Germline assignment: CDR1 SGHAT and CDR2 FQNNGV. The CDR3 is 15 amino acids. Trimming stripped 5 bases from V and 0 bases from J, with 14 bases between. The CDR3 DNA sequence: TGTGCCAGCAGCCGGACAGACACCAGCTCCTACGAGCAGTACTTC. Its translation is CASSRTDTSSYEQYF.

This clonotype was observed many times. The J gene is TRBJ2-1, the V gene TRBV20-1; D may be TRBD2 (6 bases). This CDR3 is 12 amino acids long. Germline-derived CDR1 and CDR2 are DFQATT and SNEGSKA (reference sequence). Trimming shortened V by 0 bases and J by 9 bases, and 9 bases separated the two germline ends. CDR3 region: CSARDDGGEQFF. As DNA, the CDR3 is TGCAGTGCTAGAGATGACGGGGGTGAGCAGTTCTTC.

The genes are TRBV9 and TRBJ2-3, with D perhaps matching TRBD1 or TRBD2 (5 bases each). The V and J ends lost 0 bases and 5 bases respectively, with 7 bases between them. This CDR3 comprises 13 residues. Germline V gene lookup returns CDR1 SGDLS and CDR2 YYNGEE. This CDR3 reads CASSVGDEDTQYF. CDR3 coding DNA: TGTGCCAGCAGCGTAGGGGACGAAGATACGCAGTATTTT.

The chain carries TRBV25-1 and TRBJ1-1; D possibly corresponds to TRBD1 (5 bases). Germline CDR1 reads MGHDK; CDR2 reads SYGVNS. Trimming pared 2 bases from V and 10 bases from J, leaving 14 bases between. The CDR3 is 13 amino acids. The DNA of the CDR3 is TGTGCCAGCAGTGAAAGGGGTAGGGCGGGAGCTTTCTTT. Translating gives CASSERGRAGAFF. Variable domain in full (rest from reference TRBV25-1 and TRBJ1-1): EADIYQTPRYLVIGTGKKITLECSQTMGHDKMYWYQQDPGMELHLIHYSYGVNSTEKGDLSSESTVSRIRTEHFPLTLESARPSHTSQYLCASSERGRAGAFFGQGTRLTVV.

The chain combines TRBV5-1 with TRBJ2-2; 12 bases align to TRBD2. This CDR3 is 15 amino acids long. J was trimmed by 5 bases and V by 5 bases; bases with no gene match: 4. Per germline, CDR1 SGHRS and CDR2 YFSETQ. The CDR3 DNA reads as TGCGCCAGCAGTGCCGGGACTAGCGGGACCGGGGAGCTGTTTTTT. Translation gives CASSAGTSGTGELFF.

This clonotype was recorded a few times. This CDR3 reads CASSHTGDAGYTF. CDR3 nucleotides: TGTGCCAGCAGCCATACAGGGGACGCCGGCTACACCTTC. The gene calls are TRBV6-2 or TRBV6-3 and TRBJ1-2, with 7 bases aligning to TRBD1. V shed 6 bases and J 8 bases; nucleotides not matched to a gene: 9. The CDR3 has 13 amino acids. Germline V gene data show CDR1 as MNHEY and CDR2 as SVGEGT.

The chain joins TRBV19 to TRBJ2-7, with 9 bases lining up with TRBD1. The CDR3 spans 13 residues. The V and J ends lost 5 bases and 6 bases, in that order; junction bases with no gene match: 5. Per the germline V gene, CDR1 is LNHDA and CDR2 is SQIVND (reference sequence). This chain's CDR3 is CASSGGQGGEQYF. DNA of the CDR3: TGTGCCAGTAGTGGGGGACAGGGTGGCGAGCAGTACTTC. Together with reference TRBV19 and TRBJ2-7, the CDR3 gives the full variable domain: DGGITQSPKYLFRKEGQNVTLSCEQNLNHDAMYWYRQDPGQGLRLIYYSQIVNDFQKGDIAEGYSVSREKKESFPLTVTSAQKNPTAFYLCASSGGQGGEQYFGPGTRLTVT.

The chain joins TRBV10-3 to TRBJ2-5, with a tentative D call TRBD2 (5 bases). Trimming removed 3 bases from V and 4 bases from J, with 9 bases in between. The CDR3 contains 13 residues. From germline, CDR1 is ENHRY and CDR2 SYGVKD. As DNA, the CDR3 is TGTGCCATCAGTGAATTGGCGGGAGAGACCCAGTACTTC. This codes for CAISELAGETQYF.

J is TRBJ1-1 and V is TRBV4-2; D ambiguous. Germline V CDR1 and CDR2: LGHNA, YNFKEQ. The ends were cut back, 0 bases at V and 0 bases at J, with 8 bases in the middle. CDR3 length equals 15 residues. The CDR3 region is CASSQEYGMNTEAFF. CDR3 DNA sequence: TGTGCCAGCAGCCAAGAGTATGGAATGAACACTGAAGCTTTCTTT.

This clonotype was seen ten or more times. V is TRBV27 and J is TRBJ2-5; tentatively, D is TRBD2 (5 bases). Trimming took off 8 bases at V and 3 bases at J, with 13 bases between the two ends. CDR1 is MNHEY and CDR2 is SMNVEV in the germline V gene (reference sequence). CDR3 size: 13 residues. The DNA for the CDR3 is TGTGCCAGCCGTAAGCGGCCCAAAGAGACCCAGTACTTC. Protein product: CASRKRPKETQYF.

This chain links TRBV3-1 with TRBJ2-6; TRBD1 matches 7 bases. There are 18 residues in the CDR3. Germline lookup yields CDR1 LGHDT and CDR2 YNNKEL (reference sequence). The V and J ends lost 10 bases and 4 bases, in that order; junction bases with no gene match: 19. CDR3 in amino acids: CATCIQGQVELGANVLTF. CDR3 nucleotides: TGTGCCACCTGCATCCAAGGACAGGTAGAGCTCGGGGCCAACGTCCTGACTTTC.

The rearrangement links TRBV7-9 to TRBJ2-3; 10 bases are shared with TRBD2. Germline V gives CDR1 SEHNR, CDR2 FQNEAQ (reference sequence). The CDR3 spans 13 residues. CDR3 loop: CATGAGGRDTQYF. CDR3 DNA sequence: TGTGCTACGGGAGCGGGAGGGAGAGATACGCAGTATTTT.

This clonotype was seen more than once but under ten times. The CDR3 region has the DNA TGCAGCGTCGACAGGGAGGGGGGAAGGGATACGCAGTATTTT. This encodes CSVDREGGRDTQYF. The rearrangement joins TRBV29-1 to TRBJ2-3, with D possibly being TRBD1 or TRBD2 (7 bases each). V was trimmed by 6 bases and J by 6 bases, leaving 19 bases between them. Germline-derived CDR1 and CDR2 are SQVTM and ANQGSEA. CDR3 length equals 14 residues.

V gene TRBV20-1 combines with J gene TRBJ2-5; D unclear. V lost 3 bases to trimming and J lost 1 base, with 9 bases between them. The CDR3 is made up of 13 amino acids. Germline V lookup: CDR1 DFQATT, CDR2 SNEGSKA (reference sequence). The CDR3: CSASALVQETQYF. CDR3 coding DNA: TGCAGTGCTAGTGCCCTGGTCCAAGAGACCCAGTACTTC.

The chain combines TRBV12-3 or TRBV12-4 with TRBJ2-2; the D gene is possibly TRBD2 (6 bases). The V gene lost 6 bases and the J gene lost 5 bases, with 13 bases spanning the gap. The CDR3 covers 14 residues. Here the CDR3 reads CASRQTSPTGELFF. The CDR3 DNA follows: TGTGCCAGCAGACAGACTAGTCCAACCGGGGAGCTGTTTTTT.

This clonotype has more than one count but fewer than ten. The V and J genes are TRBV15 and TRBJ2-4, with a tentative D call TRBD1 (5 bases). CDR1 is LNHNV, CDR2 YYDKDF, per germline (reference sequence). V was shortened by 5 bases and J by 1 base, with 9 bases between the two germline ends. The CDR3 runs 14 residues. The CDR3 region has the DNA TGTGCCACCAGCCCAGGGATTGCCAAAAACATTCAGTACTTC. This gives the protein CATSPGIAKNIQYF.

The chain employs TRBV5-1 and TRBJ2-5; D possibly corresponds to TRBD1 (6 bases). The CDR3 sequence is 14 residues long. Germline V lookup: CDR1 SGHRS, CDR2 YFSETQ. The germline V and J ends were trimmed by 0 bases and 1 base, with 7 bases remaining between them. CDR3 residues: CASSLGDTQETQYF. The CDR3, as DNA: TGCGCCAGCAGCTTGGGGGACACCCAAGAGACCCAGTACTTC.